These 17 T cell receptor beta chains came from one sample sequenced in a study of Graves' ophthalmopathy and Graves' hyperthyroidism (dated by TCRdb to the late 2010s). The instrument given in TCRdb is Illumina HiSeq 2000. For repertoire sequencing, TCR beta CDR3 regions were amplified from RNA transcripts. The first round was an RT-PCR using HTBI primers with the Qiagen OneStep RT-PCR kit, and this first round was followed by a second-round multiplex PCR, then size selection and purification. The raw public data were reprocessed by TCRdb itself: fastp quality trimming at Q25, MiXCR clonotype calling, in-frame beta chains only. Every distinct CDR3 protein forms one entry, paired with its most common genes and DNA. This sample comprises under 400,000 distinct CDR3 sequences, 17% of them detected only once. The ten largest clones capture 12% of the sample. The sample taken for sequencing was peripheral blood. These receptors were collected from an adult man with Graves' ophthalmopathy.

The chain carries TRBV30 and TRBJ1-1; TRBD1 might be the D (5 bases). V dropped 3 bases and J dropped 11 bases, with 13 bases sitting between them. This CDR3 region has 11 residues. Looked up from germline, CDR1 is GTSNPN and CDR2 is SVGIG (reference sequence). The CDR3 bases are TGTGCCTGGAGCGAGGACATCGAGGCTTTCTTT. Translation gives CAWSEDIEAFF.

This clonotype was seen at least ten times. The chain carries TRBV7-9 and TRBJ2-7; unclear D gene. This CDR3 comprises 14 residues. Looked up from germline, CDR1 is SEHNR and CDR2 is FQNEAQ (reference sequence). Trimming pared 2 bases from V and 1 base from J, leaving 9 bases between. This CDR3 reads CASSLSLPSYEQYF. CDR3 nucleotides: TGTGCCAGCAGCTTAAGCCTACCTTCCTACGAGCAGTACTTC.

This clonotype came up many times. Relative to the germline gene, one junction end is altered; a read error may explain this. The chain uses TRBV20-1 and TRBJ2-7; no clear D. CDR3 length: 15 residues. Germline V gene sequence: CDR1 DFQATT, CDR2 SNEGSKA (reference sequence). Here the CDR3 DNA reads TGCAGTGCCAGAGATCGGCGGTCTAACTGGTACGAGCAGTACTTC. The encoded protein is CSARDRRSNWYEQYF.

The chain joins TRBV19 to TRBJ2-2; maybe TRBD2 (5 bases). The CDR3 is made up of 16 amino acids. Trimming pared 1 base from V and 6 bases from J, leaving 15 bases between. Germline CDR1 LNHDA, CDR2 SQIVND (reference sequence). The CDR3 region is CASSIVGGGAAGELFF. CDR3 sequence (DNA): TGTGCCAGTAGTATAGTTGGCGGAGGCGCGGCCGGGGAGCTGTTTTTT.

The V gene is TRBV20-1, the J gene TRBJ2-7; TRBD2 matches at 13 bases. V shed 6 bases, J shed 4 bases, and the junction held 15 bases outside the gene matches. This CDR3 is 17 amino acids long. Germline V lookup: CDR1 DFQATT, CDR2 SNEGSKA (reference sequence). CDR3 nucleotide sequence: TGCAGTGCGAGACTAGGACTAGCGGGAGTCGGGGCTTACGAGCAGTACTTC. This gives the protein CSARLGLAGVGAYEQYF.

The sample holds many counts of this clonotype. This chain links TRBV24-1 with TRBJ1-5; 7 nucleotides match TRBD1. Per germline, CDR1 KGHDR and CDR2 SFDVKD. The CDR3 has 15 amino acids. V was pared by 4 bases and J by 3 bases, with 5 bases of the junction left unmatched. The CDR3 protein is CATSELTGVNQPQHF. The CDR3 nucleotides are TGTGCCACCAGTGAGCTCACAGGGGTCAATCAGCCCCAGCATTTT.

This clonotype has ten or more counts. The chain links TRBV7-8 to TRBJ2-2, with 12 bases lining up with TRBD2. Germline V gene sequence: CDR1 SGHVS, CDR2 FQNEAQ. V lost 4 bases, J lost 5 bases, and 5 bases stayed unmatched. The CDR3 length is 16 residues. The CDR3 bases are TGTGCCAGCAGCTCCCGGACTAGCGGGGTGACCGGGGAGCTGTTTTTT. Its translation is CASSSRTSGVTGELFF. The full variable domain, with the rest looked up from reference TRBV7-8 and TRBJ2-2, is GAGVSQSPRYKVAKRGQDVALRCDPISGHVSLFWYQQALGQGPEFLTYFQNEAQLDKSGLPSDRFFAERPEGSVSTLKIQRTQQEDSAVYLCASSSRTSGVTGELFFGEGSRLTVL.

This clonotype was seen at least ten times. The genes are TRBV6-5 and TRBJ1-2, with D tentatively TRBD1 (5 bases). The CDR3 sequence is 13 residues long. Trimming took off 0 bases at V and 6 bases at J, with 8 bases between the two ends. The germline gives CDR1 MNHEY, CDR2 SVGAGI. Here the CDR3 reads CASSYSRVHGYTF. DNA for the CDR3: TGTGCCAGCAGTTACTCCAGGGTACATGGCTACACCTTC.

Ten or more counts support this clonotype. The gene calls are TRBV7-2 and TRBJ1-1; perhaps TRBD1 as D (5 bases). V was cut by 4 bases and J by 0 bases, with 6 bases left in between. The CDR3 is 13 residues long. The germline CDR1 and CDR2 sequences are SGHTA and FQGNSA. The DNA of the CDR3 is TGTGCCAGCAGCTCACAGGTGAACACTGAAGCTTTCTTT. Its protein product is CASSSQVNTEAFF. The whole variable domain, filled in from reference TRBV7-2 and TRBJ1-1, reads GAGVSQSPSNKVTEKGKDVELRCDPISGHTALYWYRQSLGQGLEFLIYFQGNSAPDKSGLPSDRFSAERTGGSVSTLTIQRTQQEDSAVYLCASSSQVNTEAFFGQGTRLTVV.

This clonotype appeared many times. The chain combines TRBV20-1 with TRBJ2-7; D uncertain. In germline, CDR1 is DFQATT, CDR2 SNEGSKA (reference sequence). Trimming removed 3 bases at V and 2 bases at J, with 8 bases between. The CDR3 runs to 12 residues. CDR3 sequence: CSARQDAYEQYF. Here the CDR3 DNA reads TGCAGTGCTAGGCAGGACGCCTACGAGCAGTACTTC.

This clonotype was detected ten times or more. This chain uses TRBV6-2 or TRBV6-3 with TRBJ1-6, with 7 nucleotides matching TRBD1. V shed 5 bases and J 11 bases; nucleotides not matched to a gene: 9. Per the germline V gene, CDR1 is MNHEY and CDR2 is SVGEGT. The length of the CDR3 is 14 residues. The CDR3 sequence is CASSRLSTGTPLHF. CDR3 sequence (DNA): TGTGCCAGCAGTCGACTCTCGACAGGGACACCCCTCCACTTT.

This clonotype was picked up many times. The chain carries TRBV5-1 and TRBJ1-1; no firm D call. CDR1 SGHRS and CDR2 YFSETQ come from the germline V gene. This CDR3 is built from 17 residues. V was trimmed by 0 bases and J by 2 bases, leaving 17 bases between them. The CDR3 reads CASSLEAMNGPNTEAFF. As DNA, the CDR3 is TGCGCCAGCAGCTTGGAGGCCATGAATGGGCCTAACACTGAAGCTTTCTTT.

Many counts were recorded for this clonotype. This chain connects TRBV7-2 to TRBJ1-6, with a possible D match to TRBD1 (5 bases). This CDR3 is built from 17 residues. The V gene's germline CDR1 is SGHTA and CDR2 FQGNSA. Between the trimmed V and J ends, which lost 1 base and 10 bases, there was a span of 20 bases. CDR3 loop: CASSLGPATVFGSPLHF. CDR3 bases: TGTGCCAGCAGCTTAGGTCCCGCGACAGTTTTTGGATCACCCCTCCACTTT.

There are a few counts of this clonotype. It may be a read error: a sequence one base away is much more abundant. The CDR3 DNA reads as TGTGCCAGCAACGGCAGGGGTGGGAATGGAAACACCATATATTTT. It translates to CASNGRGGNGNTIYF. This chain connects TRBV12-3 or TRBV12-4 to TRBJ1-3; tentatively, D is TRBD1 (6 bases). Trimming took off 7 bases at V and 3 bases at J, with 16 bases between the two ends. The CDR3 sequence is 15 residues long.

This clonotype was observed at least ten times. The chain uses TRBV5-1 and TRBJ2-5, with 7 bases that match TRBD1. Germline CDR1 and CDR2: SGHRS and YFSETQ. The CDR3 contains 14 residues. The V segment lost 4 bases and the J segment 5 bases; nucleotides outside the gene matches: 8. The CDR3 spells CASSPTGEGETQYF. CDR3 nucleotide sequence: TGCGCCAGCAGCCCAACAGGGGAAGGGGAGACCCAGTACTTC. Full variable domain (outside the CDR3, taken from reference TRBV5-1 and TRBJ2-5): KAGVTQTPRYLIKTRGQQVTLSCSPISGHRSVSWYQQTPGQGLQFLFEYFSETQRNKGNFPGRFSGRQFSNSRSEMNVSTLELGDSALYLCASSPTGEGETQYFGPGTRLLVL.

This clonotype has ten or more counts. The rearrangement links TRBV9 to TRBJ2-5; D is possibly TRBD2 (5 bases). The germline V gene encodes CDR1 SGDLS and CDR2 YYNGEE. The CDR3 has 15 residues. Trimming stripped 0 bases from V and 2 bases from J, with 11 bases between. CDR3 nucleotides: TGTGCCAGCAGCGTAGCTGGGCGAGGGCAAGAGACCCAGTACTTC. Translating gives CASSVAGRGQETQYF.

This clonotype was observed at least ten times. The V gene is TRBV19, the J gene TRBJ1-1; D remains ambiguous. Per germline, CDR1 LNHDA and CDR2 SQIVND (reference sequence). The germline V and J ends were trimmed by 0 bases and 5 bases, with 7 bases remaining between them. The CDR3 extends over 13 amino acids. The CDR3 reads CASSIDWGTEAFF. Written as DNA, the CDR3 is TGTGCCAGTAGTATAGATTGGGGTACTGAAGCTTTCTTT.